This T cell receptor (beta chain) was captured in a study of blood T cell repertoires in COVID-19. Study-wide context: Specimens from acute and convalescent COVID-19 originated in the United States, Italy and Spain. Sources were T cells, B-cell-depleted T cells, or PBMCs; the material itself was cDNA or gDNA.

As handled by the study authors: Reference gene primer amplification gave nucleated cell count estimates. Repertoires were generated with immunoSEQ multiplex PCR, while TCRdb's copy carries only in-frame clones and drops some. V and J calls and clone size come straight from that table; D and trimming were deduced from the DNA. The sample contains hundreds of thousands of clones, around nine tenths of which appear only once. The V gene lost 1 base and the J gene lost 0 bases, with 15 bases spanning the gap. This CDR3 region has 17 residues. Germline CDR1 is LNHNV and CDR2 is YYDKDF (reference sequence).

The sequenced sample was peripheral blood. This clonotype was sampled from a woman aged 25 to 39 with acute or convalescent COVID-19. This chain connects TRBV15 to TRBJ1-1; perhaps TRBD1 as D (6 bases). Written as DNA, the CDR3 is TGTGCCACCAGCAGAGGAAGGTTGGGGGCCCTGAACACTGAAGCTTTCTTT. It specifies CATSRGRLGALNTEAFF.